Listed below are T cell receptor beta chains from one sample, sequenced in a study of T-cell reconstitution after alpha-beta-depleted transplantation in children. TCRdb passed the PCR reads through MiXCR, listing each CDR3 protein once. Of 200,000 to 250,000 distinct CDR3 sequences detected, 9.7% appear once; the ten largest clones hold over 4.5%. The sequencing here drew on PBMCs from the stem cell graft donor, taken from the stem cell graft. The receptors come from a human donor who donated a stem cell graft to a child with SCID. Both conserved end residues are part of each CDR3. A D gene is named only where the DNA matches it firmly. Part of the rows lack a size; the others show once, few, many or a class for expanded clones.

abundance,d_gene,j_gene,v_gene,CDR3aa
many,.,TRBJ1-1,TRBV20-1,CSASSGGYTEAFF
many,.,TRBJ2-7,TRBV20-1,CSAPDQTYEQYF
few,.,TRBJ2-3,TRBV5-1,CASSSLDRDTQYF
many,.,TRBJ1-1,TRBV5-1,CASRPPGGYTEAFF
many,.,TRBJ2-7,TRBV27,CASISQGSEQYF
.,.,TRBJ1-1,TRBV18,CASSPGDTEAFF
many,TRBD2,TRBJ2-1,TRBV5-1,CASSLQTSGAYNEQFF
many,.,TRBJ2-2,TRBV6-1,CASSDPMGDTGELFF
many,TRBD2,TRBJ2-5,TRBV20-1,CSARRLAGDSETQYF
many,.,TRBJ2-3,TRBV5-6,CASSWVPGTPTQYF
many,.,TRBJ1-1,TRBV3-1,CASSPRGQTEAFF
.,.,TRBJ1-1,TRBV5-1,CASSSRGGPEAFF
many,.,TRBJ1-6,TRBV20-1,CSARGRAVGPLHF
many,TRBD2,TRBJ2-1,TRBV20-1,CSAPRPSGHNEQFF
many,.,TRBJ2-7,TRBV4-1,CASSGVAGSSYEQYF
many,.,TRBJ2-2,TRBV29-1,CSGTGAPPNTGELFF